The TCR beta chain under discussion was sequenced for a study of T cell repertoires in cytomegalovirus infection. This clonotype was counted once. It may be a read error: a sequence one base away is much more abundant. TCRdb processed the reads anew with MiXCR; each CDR3 protein has one entry. The sample has 300,000 or so distinct CDR3 sequences, around 10% seen once. Trimming at V came to 2 bases and at J to 3 bases, leaving 14 bases not matched to a gene. The germline CDR1 and CDR2 sequences are MNHEY and SVGEGT. The CDR3 consists of 19 residues. This receptor was taken from a human donor in good health (CMV status not recorded). Some clones in this sample may be carry-over from other donors' samples. Sequencing was carried out using PBMCs. The rearrangement links TRBV6-2 or TRBV6-3 to TRBJ1-5, with 9 bases matching TRBD1. In DNA, the CDR3 is TGTGCCAGCAGTTACAAGGACAGGGGCGCTTATAGAGACAATCAGCCCCAGCATTTT. Encoded protein: CASSYKDRGAYRDNQPQHF.